The 18 T cell receptor beta chains reported below all come from one sample, sequenced in a study of OX40 agonist ivuxolimab in advanced cancers. Using immunoSEQ multiplex PCR, the repertoire was profiled, and TCRdb retains in-frame clones only, with some absent. The sample contains 80,000 to 90,000 clones, 84% of which appear only once. The sample consisted of CD4+ or CD8+ T cells sorted from blood, taken in a trial of the OX40 agonist ivuxolimab. The receptor source for this set is an adult with an advanced solid tumor such as melanoma, head and neck, liver or kidney cancer.

This sequence joins TRBV28 and TRBJ2-7; the D is unclear. Germline CDR1 MDHEN, CDR2 SYDVKM. This CDR3 region has 14 residues. The V gene lost 6 bases and the J gene lost 4 bases, with 16 bases spanning the gap. The CDR3 region has the DNA TGTGCCAGCAGCAGTCCCGCGGTGGGGTACGAGCAGTACTTC. It is translated as CASSSPAVGYEQYF.

The DNA for the CDR3 is TGTGCCCAAGGACAGGGCTATGAAAAACTGTTTTTT. It yields the protein CAQGQGYEKLFF. This chain links TRBV30 with TRBJ1-4; 8 bases are a match to TRBD1. CDR1 GTSNPN and CDR2 SVGIG come from the germline V gene (reference sequence). The CDR3 runs 12 residues. V shed 8 bases and J 6 bases; nucleotides not matched to a gene: 5.

This clone was found once. The chain couples TRBV4-1 to TRBJ2-5; 8 bases are a match to TRBD2. Trimming took 3 bases from V and 4 from J; bases not matched to a gene: 19. CDR1 MGHRA and CDR2 YSYEKL come from the germline V gene. The CDR3 is 19 amino acids. CDR3 sequence: CASSQARLLADVLTETQYF. DNA for the CDR3: TGCGCCAGCAGCCAGGCACGCTTACTAGCGGATGTACTTACAGAGACCCAGTACTTC.

J is TRBJ1-2 and V is TRBV7-6, with TRBD1 identical over 8 bases. Germline V gives CDR1 SGHVS, CDR2 FNYEAQ. The CDR3 consists of 15 residues. The V gene end was trimmed by 6 bases and the J gene end by 8 bases; junction bases not matched to a gene: 14. CDR3 region: CASRLRTGGLEGYTF. CDR3 bases: TGTGCCAGCAGGCTAAGAACAGGGGGGCTTGAAGGCTACACCTTC. The full variable domain, completed using reference TRBV7-6 and TRBJ1-2, is GAGVSQSPRYKVTKRGQDVALRCDPISGHVSLYWYRQALGQGPEFLTYFNYEAQQDKSGLPNDRFSAERPEGSISTLTIQRTEQRDSAMYRCASRLRTGGLEGYTFGSGTRLTVV.

This clone was detected a few times. V gene TRBV18 combines with J gene TRBJ2-1; no clear D gene. CDR1 is KGHSH, CDR2 LQKENI, per germline. The CDR3 covers 14 residues. The V gene lost 2 bases and the J gene lost 6 bases, with 11 bases spanning the gap. The CDR3 region has the DNA TGTGCCAGCTCACCATTTGACCGCGGCAATGAGCAGTTCTTC. This translates into CASSPFDRGNEQFF.

The rearrangement uses TRBV29-1 and TRBJ2-3, with D perhaps matching TRBD1 (6 bases). CDR3 length equals 13 residues. V was shortened by 7 bases and J by 1 base, with 12 bases between the two germline ends. The germline gives CDR1 SQVTM, CDR2 ANQGSEA. CDR3 nucleotides: TGCAGCGCCCCGAAGGGGGGCACAGATACGCAGTATTTT. Its translation is CSAPKGGTDTQYF.

The genes are TRBV7-2 and TRBJ2-5, with 12 bases lining up with TRBD2. The CDR3 has 17 residues. Germline values: CDR1 SGHTA, CDR2 FQGNSA. V lost 3 bases, J lost 5 bases, and 10 bases stayed unmatched. CDR3 sequence: CASSLGTSGPPRETQYF. The DNA for the CDR3 is TGTGCCAGCAGCTTGGGGACTAGCGGGCCCCCGAGGGAGACCCAGTACTTC.

This chain uses TRBV4-2 with TRBJ2-5; possible D gene TRBD2, 5 bases. The CDR3 length is 14 residues. V was clipped by 5 bases and J by 7 bases, with 17 bases between them. Germline assignment: CDR1 LGHNA and CDR2 YNFKEQ. The CDR3 is CASSSSAEPSTQYF. The CDR3 DNA is TGTGCCAGCAGCAGTAGCGCGGAACCCTCGACCCAGTACTTC.

The rearrangement joins TRBV30 to TRBJ2-1; D perhaps matches TRBD2 (5 bases). The germline gives CDR1 GTSNPN, CDR2 SVGIG (reference sequence). The CDR3 has 13 residues. V shed 0 bases and J shed 5 bases, with 8 bases lying between them. For the CDR3, the DNA is TGTGCCTGGAGTGTATCGGAGGACAATGAGCAGTTCTTC. It encodes CAWSVSEDNEQFF.

This clone was seen a handful of times. The V and J genes are TRBV7-3 and TRBJ2-2, with D perhaps TRBD1 (5 bases). Trimming took 6 bases from V and 6 from J, leaving 17 bases between them. This CDR3 spans 15 amino acids. Germline lookup yields CDR1 SGHTA and CDR2 FQGTGA. The chain's CDR3 is CASRAKGVDAGELFF. CDR3 nucleotides: TGTGCCAGCAGAGCAAAAGGGGTAGACGCCGGGGAGCTGTTTTTT.

This clone was recorded only once. The chain couples TRBV9 to TRBJ2-3; TRBD2 aligns across 10 bases. The V gene's germline CDR1 is SGDLS and CDR2 YYNGEE. CDR3 length equals 13 residues. Trimming cost V 4 bases and J 14 bases; bases outside gene matches: 10. CDR3 sequence: CASSPSIAGGPYF. CDR3 DNA sequence: TGTGCCAGCAGCCCCAGTATAGCGGGGGGTCCGTATTTT.

V and J are TRBV11-1 and TRBJ2-3; 9 nucleotides align to TRBD2. Unmatched junction bases numbered 6, after V lost 2 bases and J lost 0 bases. Germline V gene data show CDR1 as SGHAT and CDR2 as FQDESV (reference sequence). The length of the CDR3 is 17 residues. The CDR3 DNA reads as TGTGCCAGCAGCTTACCCCCTAGCGGGGTTAGCACAGATACGCAGTATTTT. Its protein is CASSLPPSGVSTDTQYF.

This clone was seen just once. This rearrangement joins TRBV4-2 to TRBJ2-5; D uncertain. Germline assignment: CDR1 LGHNA and CDR2 YNFKEQ. Trimming shortened V by 1 base and J by 2 bases, and 5 bases separated the two germline ends. The CDR3 covers 13 residues. The chain's CDR3 is CASSQGAQETQYF. The CDR3 DNA reads as TGTGCCAGCAGCCAAGGCGCACAAGAGACCCAGTACTTC.

This clone has only a few counts. The chain has TRBV6-4 and TRBJ2-2, with 7 bases that match TRBD1. The CDR3 extends over 14 amino acids. Germline CDR1 and CDR2: MRHNA and SNTAGT. Losses at the gene ends were 10 bases for V and 3 bases for J; bases not matched to a gene: 8. This chain's CDR3 is CATRQGKDTGELFF. The DNA for the CDR3 is TGTGCCACTCGACAGGGTAAGGACACCGGGGAGCTGTTTTTT.

In this sample, this clone turned up once. The chain combines TRBV5-1 with TRBJ2-2, with TRBD1 identical over 7 bases. This CDR3 has 15 residues. Germline V gene sequence: CDR1 SGHRS, CDR2 YFSETQ. V dropped 3 bases and J dropped 2; count of bases not matched to a gene: 4. As DNA, the CDR3 is TGCGCCAGCAGCTCGGGACAGCGAAACACCGGGGAGCTGTTTTTT. As protein: CASSSGQRNTGELFF.

The rearrangement links TRBV5-4 to TRBJ1-1; 8 bases align to TRBD1. CDR3 size: 15 residues. J lost 6 bases, V lost 5 bases, and 12 bases had no gene match. Per germline, CDR1 SGHNT and CDR2 YYREEE (reference sequence). The CDR3 coding sequence is TGTGCCAGCAGTTCATTAAACAGGGGGGCGGCTGAAGCTTTCTTT. It is translated as CASSSLNRGAAEAFF. The variable domain in full, with the rest retrieved from reference TRBV5-4 and TRBJ1-1, is ETGVTQSPTHLIKTRGQQVTLRCSSQSGHNTVSWYQQALGQGPQFIFQYYREEENGRGNFPPRFSGLQFPNYSSELNVNALELDDSALYLCASSSLNRGAAEAFFGQGTRLTVV.

The J gene is TRBJ1-1, the V gene TRBV2; no clear D. Germline V gene data show CDR1 as SNHLY and CDR2 as FYNNEI. The CDR3 is made up of 11 amino acids. V was pared by 7 bases and J by 1 base, with 4 bases between. CDR3 region: CASNGNTEAFF. CDR3 DNA: TGTGCCAGCAACGGGAACACTGAAGCTTTCTTT.

This clone is a singleton in its sample. The chain has TRBV4-1 and TRBJ1-1; D ambiguous. The CDR3 is 13 amino acids. Trimming stripped 0 bases from V and 4 bases from J, with 6 bases between. Looked up from germline, CDR1 is MGHRA and CDR2 is YSYEKL. CDR3 in amino acids: CASSQDQRTEAFF. The CDR3 DNA sequence: TGCGCCAGCAGCCAAGATCAGCGCACTGAAGCTTTCTTT.